This passage covers 32 T cell receptor beta chains from one sample sequenced in a study of ipilimumab plus nivolumab after autologous stem cell transplantation. TCRdb's copy holds only in-frame clones and misses some; the assay was immunoSEQ multiplex PCR. The sample yields approximately 40,000 clones, 80% to 95% seen once. The sequencing here drew on PBMCs, taken in a trial of ipilimumab plus nivolumab as post-transplant consolidation. The receptors derive from a male donor with multiple myeloma.

The chain couples TRBV5-1 to TRBJ2-5; 8 nucleotides agree with TRBD1. V lost 4 bases and J lost 2; bases outside the gene matches: 4. The length of the CDR3 is 14 residues. Per the germline V gene, CDR1 is SGHRS and CDR2 is YFSETQ. CDR3 DNA sequence: TGCGCCAGCAGCCAACGGACAGGGCAAGAGACCCAGTACTTC. This translates into CASSQRTGQETQYF.

The chain links TRBV6-6 to TRBJ1-1; no firm D call. V was cut by 6 bases and J by 1 base, with 6 bases left in between. CDR1 is MNHNY, CDR2 SVGAGI, per germline (reference sequence). The CDR3 runs 12 residues. This CDR3 is CASRGSNTEAFF. The CDR3 coding sequence is TGTGCCAGCAGGGGGTCGAACACTGAAGCTTTCTTT.

V gene TRBV9 combines with J gene TRBJ2-3, with 7 bases fitting TRBD2. Germline V gene data show CDR1 as SGDLS and CDR2 as YYNGEE. V was clipped by 6 bases and J by 5 bases; unmatched bases: 6. This CDR3 contains 13 residues. CDR3 sequence: CASNAGVEDTQYF. DNA of the CDR3: TGTGCCAGCAACGCGGGGGTGGAAGATACGCAGTATTTT.

The chain has TRBV6-6 and TRBJ1-4; D gene uncertain. There are 15 residues in the CDR3. Trimming pared 0 bases from V and 3 bases from J, leaving 8 bases between. Per germline, CDR1 MNHNY and CDR2 SVGAGI (reference sequence). The CDR3 sequence: CASSYSEGSNEKLFF. The CDR3 bases are TGTGCCAGCAGTTACTCGGAGGGATCTAATGAAAAACTGTTTTTT.

The chain links TRBV28 to TRBJ2-1; D not resolved. Germline CDR1 and CDR2: MDHEN and SYDVKM. This CDR3 is 13 amino acids long. V lost 6 bases, J lost 4 bases, and 10 bases lay in between. In DNA, the CDR3 is TGTGCCAGCAGAGTTGGCCCTTACAATGAGCAGTTCTTC. The encoded protein is CASRVGPYNEQFF.

Here the CDR3 reads CASSMRAAYNEQFF. CDR3 bases: TGTGCCAGCAGCATGAGGGCGGCCTACAATGAGCAGTTCTTC. The chain uses TRBV9 and TRBJ2-1; D perhaps matches TRBD2 (5 bases). The CDR3 has 14 amino acids. V lost 4 bases to trimming and J lost 2 bases, with 10 bases between them. Germline V gene sequence: CDR1 SGDLS, CDR2 YYNGEE.

This chain joins TRBV19 and TRBJ2-7; 12 nucleotides line up with TRBD2. V lost 5 bases, J lost 3 bases, and 2 bases stayed unmatched. The CDR3 loop spans 14 amino acids. Germline CDR1 reads LNHDA; CDR2 reads SQIVND (reference sequence). The CDR3 protein is CASSPSGRVYEQYF. CDR3 DNA sequence: TGTGCCAGTAGTCCTAGCGGGAGGGTCTACGAGCAGTACTTC.

The J gene is TRBJ1-2, the V gene TRBV28; 10 bases match TRBD1. This CDR3 is 14 amino acids long. Per the germline V gene, CDR1 is MDHEN and CDR2 is SYDVKM. J lost 7 bases, V lost 11 bases, and 13 bases had no gene match. CDR3 sequence: CALGGGQGILGYTF. The CDR3 DNA reads TGTGCCCTAGGGGGGGGACAGGGGATCCTTGGCTACACCTTC.

About this clone itself: The same CDR3 is also encoded by other DNA sequences in this sample. This sequence joins TRBV27 and TRBJ2-2; either TRBD1 or TRBD2 may supply D (5 bases each). CDR3 length: 16 amino acids. V shed 8 bases and J shed 5 bases, with 21 bases lying between them. Germline V lookup: CDR1 MNHEY, CDR2 SMNVEV (reference sequence). CDR3 coding DNA: TGTGCCAGCCACACGGGGCTTCGGGCGGATACCGGGGAGCTGTTTTTT. Encoded protein: CASHTGLRADTGELFF.

J is TRBJ1-2 and V is TRBV25-1, with TRBD1 matching over 8 bases. The ends lost 5 bases at V and 4 bases at J; junction bases unmatched: 6. This CDR3 spans 14 amino acids. Germline CDR1 is MGHDK and CDR2 is SYGVNS. DNA for the CDR3: TGTGCCAGCAGTTCCTTAACAGGGGGCTATGGCTACACCTTC. Amino acid sequence: CASSSLTGGYGYTF.

V usage is TRBV27 and J usage is TRBJ2-3; 13 nucleotides agree with TRBD2. This CDR3 contains 15 residues. Germline V gene sequence: CDR1 MNHEY, CDR2 SMNVEV (reference sequence). J gave up 2 bases and V 10 bases, and 6 bases lay outside the gene matches. This chain's CDR3 is CATRTSGGPTDTQYF. In DNA, the CDR3 is TGTGCCACCAGGACTAGCGGGGGACCCACAGATACGCAGTATTTT.

The V gene is TRBV9, the J gene TRBJ2-1; 8 bases are a match to TRBD2. The junction had 4 bases not matched to a gene; V was cut back by 3 bases and J by 2 bases. The CDR3 extends over 15 amino acids. Germline CDR1 reads SGDLS; CDR2 reads YYNGEE. CDR3 protein: CASSASGGAYNEQFF. CDR3 DNA sequence: TGTGCCAGCAGCGCCTCCGGGGGGGCCTACAATGAGCAGTTCTTC.

The chain carries TRBV7-6 and TRBJ2-1, with D uncertain. Germline assignment: CDR1 SGHVS and CDR2 FNYEAQ. The CDR3 is made up of 11 amino acids. Deletions cut 5 bases from V and 10 bases from J, with 9 bases between. In DNA form, the CDR3 reads TGTGCCAGCAGCGTCGCTCGGGAGCAGTTCTTC. It codes for CASSVAREQFF. Using reference TRBV7-6 and TRBJ2-1 for the parts outside the CDR3, the full variable domain is GAGVSQSPRYKVTKRGQDVALRCDPISGHVSLYWYRQALGQGPEFLTYFNYEAQQDKSGLPNDRFSAERPEGSISTLTIQRTEQRDSAMYRCASSVAREQFFGPGTRLTVL.

This chain links TRBV5-1 with TRBJ2-5; 11 positions agree with TRBD2. The CDR3 spans 18 residues. Trimming at V came to 3 bases and at J to 5 bases, leaving 15 bases not matched to a gene. Germline CDR1 is SGHRS and CDR2 is YFSETQ. The CDR3 here is CASSSQTSGIPFGETQYF. CDR3 bases: TGCGCCAGCAGCTCCCAGACTAGCGGGATTCCATTTGGGGAGACCCAGTACTTC.

The chain combines TRBV9 with TRBJ1-3, with TRBD1 matching 7 bases. Trimming took 4 bases from V and 0 from J; bases not matched to a gene: 7. This CDR3 contains 16 residues. Germline V lookup: CDR1 SGDLS, CDR2 YYNGEE. The CDR3, as DNA: TGTGCCAGCAGCCAGGGACAGAGGATCTCTGGAAACACCATATATTTT. Its translation is CASSQGQRISGNTIYF.

V is TRBV5-1 and J is TRBJ1-5; 9 bases fit TRBD1. Germline lookup yields CDR1 SGHRS and CDR2 YFSETQ. V dropped 0 bases and J dropped 2; count of bases not matched to a gene: 6. The CDR3 sequence is 17 residues long. The CDR3 bases are TGCGCCAGCAGCTTGGGGGACAGGGAAGAGGGCAATCAGCCCCAGCATTTT. Amino acid sequence: CASSLGDREEGNQPQHF.

The V gene is TRBV10-3, the J gene TRBJ2-7; TRBD2 might be the D (7 bases). Trimming pared 0 bases from V and 5 bases from J, leaving 23 bases between. Germline V gene sequence: CDR1 ENHRY, CDR2 SYGVKD. The CDR3 consists of 18 residues. The CDR3, as DNA: TGTGCCATCAGTGAGTCGACGGTCGGGGGGCGCATATTCAACGAGCAGTACTTC. Its translation is CAISESTVGGRIFNEQYF.

The chain uses TRBV6-1 and TRBJ1-5; D call uncertain. CDR3 length equals 12 residues. Trimming pared 9 bases from V and 10 bases from J, leaving 16 bases between. CDR1 is MNHNS, CDR2 SASEGT, per germline. The CDR3 DNA sequence: TGTGCCAGTTCTAGGACTGATAGTCCCCAGCATTTT. It yields the protein CASSRTDSPQHF.

This clone was picked up one time. The V call is TRBV15, the J call TRBJ2-1, with TRBD2 identical over 8 bases. The V gene end was trimmed by 0 bases and the J gene end by 10 bases; junction bases not matched to a gene: 2. CDR1 is LNHNV and CDR2 is YYDKDF in the germline V gene (reference sequence). This CDR3 is built from 13 residues. Here the CDR3 reads CATSREGGGEQFF. CDR3 nucleotides: TGTGCCACCAGCAGAGAAGGCGGGGGGGAGCAGTTCTTC.

CDR3 in amino acids: CAISELTGQGREGQYF. CDR3 DNA: TGTGCCATCAGTGAGCTCACCGGACAGGGGAGGGAGGGGCAGTACTTC. This sequence joins TRBV10-3 and TRBJ2-7, with 9 nucleotides matching TRBD1. The CDR3 is 16 residues long. With V trimmed by 2 bases and J by 9 bases, 14 bases remained unmatched. Germline values: CDR1 ENHRY, CDR2 SYGVKD.

The CDR3 reads CASSFGNTGELFF. The CDR3 DNA is TGTGCCAGCAGCTTTGGGAACACCGGGGAGCTGTTTTTT. This chain joins TRBV7-3 and TRBJ2-2; D call uncertain. Trimming removed 3 bases from V and 1 base from J, with 3 bases in between. The CDR3 runs to 13 residues. The germline V gene encodes CDR1 SGHTA and CDR2 FQGTGA.

The genes are TRBV4-3 and TRBJ1-1; TRBD1 is a possible D gene (6 bases). The V end lost 4 bases, the J end lost 0 bases, and 18 bases lay between the germline ends. Germline assignment: CDR1 LGHNA and CDR2 YSLEER. The CDR3 spans 17 residues. In DNA form, the CDR3 reads TGCGCCAGCAGCCGGCGCCTGGACAGCCGGATGAACACTGAAGCTTTCTTT. Translated, it gives CASSRRLDSRMNTEAFF.

This clone is classed as medium-sized. The chain uses TRBV5-1 and TRBJ2-1; D ambiguous. Trimming removed 1 base at V and 5 bases at J, with 13 bases between. In germline, CDR1 is SGHRS, CDR2 YFSETQ. The CDR3 totals 15 residues. The CDR3 spells CASSLNPGPHNEQFF. The CDR3 DNA reads as TGCGCCAGCAGCTTGAATCCCGGGCCCCACAATGAGCAGTTCTTC.

V and J are TRBV19 and TRBJ2-7, with 7 bases lining up with TRBD1. The V gene's germline CDR1 is LNHDA and CDR2 SQIVND (reference sequence). This CDR3 contains 15 residues. Unmatched junction bases numbered 15, after V lost 6 bases and J lost 7 bases. The CDR3 is CASSSGGQVSGEQYF. The CDR3 coding sequence is TGTGCCAGTAGCTCAGGCGGACAGGTTTCGGGAGAGCAGTACTTC.

The V call is TRBV23-1, the J call TRBJ1-2; the D gene is possibly TRBD1 (5 bases). TRBV23-1 is an open reading frame whose function is uncertain. With 7 bases removed from V and 1 base from J, the gap between germline ends came to 13 bases. CDR3 length: 14 residues. This CDR3 is CASTPVRVNYGYTF. CDR3 sequence (DNA): TGCGCCAGCACCCCTGTCAGGGTTAACTATGGCTACACCTTC.

The chain joins TRBV6-1 to TRBJ2-3; the match to TRBD2 covers 8 bases. CDR1 MNHNS and CDR2 SASEGT come from the germline V gene. CDR3 length: 14 residues. Trimming took 7 bases from V and 2 from J; bases not matched to a gene: 5. This CDR3 reads CASKRRGVTDTQYF. The DNA of the CDR3 is TGTGCCAGCAAGCGGCGGGGGGTCACAGATACGCAGTATTTT.

The chain links TRBV7-6 to TRBJ2-1; tentatively, D is TRBD2 (7 bases). The CDR3 consists of 19 residues. The ends were cut back, 5 bases at V and 5 bases at J, with 28 bases in the middle. Germline CDR1 reads SGHVS; CDR2 reads FNYEAQ. CDR3 protein: CASSIGVFRGGRRNNEQFF. CDR3 nucleotides: TGTGCCAGCAGCATAGGAGTCTTTAGGGGGGGGAGACGGAACAATGAGCAGTTCTTC.

This clone came up a few times. This chain uses TRBV30 with TRBJ1-1, with 10 nucleotides matching TRBD1. The CDR3 runs to 14 residues. V was pared by 2 bases and J by 6 bases, with 6 bases of the junction left unmatched. CDR1 and CDR2 (germline): GTSNPN, SVGIG (reference sequence). The CDR3: CAWSRTGGTAEAFF. In DNA form, the CDR3 reads TGTGCCTGGAGTCGGACAGGGGGGACCGCTGAAGCTTTCTTT.

The rearrangement uses TRBV2 and TRBJ2-1, with 7 bases identical to TRBD1. Trimming took 7 bases from V and 4 from J; bases not matched to a gene: 4. Germline V gene lookup returns CDR1 SNHLY and CDR2 FYNNEI. The CDR3 is 13 amino acids. The CDR3 loop reads CASIRDSYNEQFF. CDR3 sequence (DNA): TGTGCCAGCATCAGGGACAGTTACAATGAGCAGTTCTTC.

The J gene is TRBJ2-1, the V gene TRBV19; 7 positions agree with TRBD1. Losses at the gene ends were 10 bases for V and 0 bases for J; bases not matched to a gene: 18. The germline V gene encodes CDR1 LNHDA and CDR2 SQIVND (reference sequence). This CDR3 comprises 18 residues. The CDR3 nucleotides read TGTGCCACCACAGACGGGACAGTCCTTCCGAGCTCCTACAATGAGCAGTTCTTC. Translated, it gives CATTDGTVLPSSYNEQFF.

The chain uses TRBV23-1 and TRBJ2-1; D unclear. TRBV23-1 carries the ORF label, with uncertain function. This CDR3 is built from 16 residues. Trimming removed 3 bases from V and 5 bases from J, with 17 bases in between. CDR3 in amino acids: CASSHRQVRIDNEQFF. The CDR3, as DNA: TGCGCCAGCAGTCACCGCCAGGTGAGAATAGACAATGAGCAGTTCTTC.

The chain recombines TRBV19 with TRBJ2-1; TRBD2 aligns across 12 bases. The CDR3 runs 15 residues. V trimming: 5 bases; J trimming: 1 base; junction bases outside the gene matches: 0. Germline assignment: CDR1 LNHDA and CDR2 SQIVND (reference sequence). The chain's CDR3 is CASSLAGGSYNEQFF. Here the CDR3 DNA reads TGTGCCAGTAGTCTAGCGGGAGGGTCCTACAATGAGCAGTTCTTC.